The T cell receptor (beta chain) under discussion was sequenced for a study of blood T cell repertoires in COVID-19. Assay used: immunoSEQ multiplex PCR; TCRdb lists only in-frame clones, some missing. The table lists 200,000 to 250,000 clones, around 86% of them singletons. CDR1 and CDR2 from the germline V gene are LNHDA and SQIVND (reference sequence). There are 15 residues in the CDR3. V shed 5 bases, J shed 1 base, and the junction held 4 bases outside the gene matches. A single count supports this clone. Sequencing was performed on peripheral blood. The genes are TRBV19 and TRBJ2-2, with 7 bases identical to TRBD1. The sequence was obtained from a man in his sixties with acute or convalescent COVID-19. The CDR3: CASSLRTGNTGELFF. In DNA form, the CDR3 reads TGTGCCAGTAGTCTCCGGACAGGGAACACCGGGGAGCTGTTTTTT.